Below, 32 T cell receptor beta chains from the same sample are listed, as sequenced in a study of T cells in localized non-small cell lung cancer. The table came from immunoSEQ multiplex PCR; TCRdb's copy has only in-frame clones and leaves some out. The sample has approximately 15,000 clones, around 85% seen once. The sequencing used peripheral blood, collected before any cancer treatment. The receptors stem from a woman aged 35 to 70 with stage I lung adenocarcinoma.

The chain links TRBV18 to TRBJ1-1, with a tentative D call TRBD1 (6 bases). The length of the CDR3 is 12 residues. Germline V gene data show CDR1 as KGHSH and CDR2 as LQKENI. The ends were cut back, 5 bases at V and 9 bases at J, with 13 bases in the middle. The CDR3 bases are TGTGCCAGCTCATCAGGGGATGGACAAGCTTTCTTT. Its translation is CASSSGDGQAFF.

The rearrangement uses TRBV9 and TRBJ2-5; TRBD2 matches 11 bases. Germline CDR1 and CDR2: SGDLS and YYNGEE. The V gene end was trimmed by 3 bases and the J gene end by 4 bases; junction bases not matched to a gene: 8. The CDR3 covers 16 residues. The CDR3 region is CASSAQTSGGGETQYF. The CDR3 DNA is TGTGCCAGCAGCGCACAAACTAGCGGGGGCGGAGAGACCCAGTACTTC.

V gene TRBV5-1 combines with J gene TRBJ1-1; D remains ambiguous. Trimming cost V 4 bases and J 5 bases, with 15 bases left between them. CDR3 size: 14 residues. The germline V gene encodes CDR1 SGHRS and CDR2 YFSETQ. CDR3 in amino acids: CASSPQEGRTEAFF. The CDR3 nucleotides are TGCGCCAGCAGCCCTCAGGAGGGAAGGACTGAAGCTTTCTTT. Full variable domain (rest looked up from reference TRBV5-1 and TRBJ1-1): KAGVTQTPRYLIKTRGQQVTLSCSPISGHRSVSWYQQTPGQGLQFLFEYFSETQRNKGNFPGRFSGRQFSNSRSEMNVSTLELGDSALYLCASSPQEGRTEAFFGQGTRLTVV.

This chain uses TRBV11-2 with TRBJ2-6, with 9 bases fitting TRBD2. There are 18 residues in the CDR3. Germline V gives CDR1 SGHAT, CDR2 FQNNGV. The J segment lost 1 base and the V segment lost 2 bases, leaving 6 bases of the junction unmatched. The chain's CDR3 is CASSLSSGGLSGANVLTF. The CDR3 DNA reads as TGTGCCAGCAGCTTATCAAGCGGGGGGTTATCTGGGGCCAACGTCCTGACTTTC.

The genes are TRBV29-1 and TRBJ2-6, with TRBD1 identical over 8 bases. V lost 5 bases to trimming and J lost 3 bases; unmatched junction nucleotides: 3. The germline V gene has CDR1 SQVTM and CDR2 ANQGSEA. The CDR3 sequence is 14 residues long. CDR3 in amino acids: CSVPGGGGANVLTF. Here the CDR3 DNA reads TGCAGCGTTCCAGGGGGCGGTGGGGCCAACGTCCTGACTTTC.

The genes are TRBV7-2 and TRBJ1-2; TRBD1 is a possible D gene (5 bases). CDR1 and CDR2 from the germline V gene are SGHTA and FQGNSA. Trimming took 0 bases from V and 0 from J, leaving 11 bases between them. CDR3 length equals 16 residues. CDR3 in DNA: TGTGCCAGCAGCTTAGCGCTAGCAGGGACTAACTATGGCTACACCTTC. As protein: CASSLALAGTNYGYTF.

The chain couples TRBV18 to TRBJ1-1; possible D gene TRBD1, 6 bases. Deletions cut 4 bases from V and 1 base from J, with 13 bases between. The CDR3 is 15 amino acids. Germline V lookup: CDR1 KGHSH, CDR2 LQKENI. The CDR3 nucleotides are TGTGCCAGCTCACAAACAGGGACGGGGAACACTGAAGCTTTCTTT. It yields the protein CASSQTGTGNTEAFF.

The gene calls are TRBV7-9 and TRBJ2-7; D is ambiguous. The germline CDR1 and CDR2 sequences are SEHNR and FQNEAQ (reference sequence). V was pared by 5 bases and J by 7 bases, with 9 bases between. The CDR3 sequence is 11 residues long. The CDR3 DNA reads TGTGCCAGCAGCCGAACACTTGAGCAGTACTTC. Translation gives CASSRTLEQYF.

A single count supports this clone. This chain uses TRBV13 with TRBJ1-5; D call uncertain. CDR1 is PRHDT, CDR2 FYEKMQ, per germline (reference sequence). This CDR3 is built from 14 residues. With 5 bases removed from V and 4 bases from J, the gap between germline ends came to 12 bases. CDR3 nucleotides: TGTGCCAGCAGCGACGGGAACGGGAATCAGCCCCAGCATTTT. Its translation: CASSDGNGNQPQHF.

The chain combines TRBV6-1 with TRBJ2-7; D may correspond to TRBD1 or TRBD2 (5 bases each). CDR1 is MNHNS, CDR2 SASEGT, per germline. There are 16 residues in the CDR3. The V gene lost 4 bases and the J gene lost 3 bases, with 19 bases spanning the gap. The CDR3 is CASSGLIKGDYYEQYF. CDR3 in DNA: TGTGCCAGCAGTGGACTAATCAAAGGGGATTACTACGAGCAGTACTTC.

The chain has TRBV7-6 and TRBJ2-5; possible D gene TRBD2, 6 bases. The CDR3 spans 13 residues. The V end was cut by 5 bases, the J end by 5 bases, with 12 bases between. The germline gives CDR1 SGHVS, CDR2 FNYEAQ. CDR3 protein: CASSQTGGETQYF. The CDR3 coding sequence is TGTGCCAGCAGCCAGACCGGAGGGGAGACCCAGTACTTC.

The CDR3 sequence: CASSSAAGQGQYYGYTF. CDR3 DNA sequence: TGTGCCAGCAGTTCCGCCGCGGGACAGGGGCAATACTATGGCTACACCTTC. The chain is built from TRBV28 and TRBJ1-2, with 10 bases matching TRBD1. Germline V CDR1 and CDR2: MDHEN, SYDVKM. The V gene end was trimmed by 4 bases and the J gene end by 3 bases; junction bases not matched to a gene: 11. The CDR3 sequence is 17 residues long.

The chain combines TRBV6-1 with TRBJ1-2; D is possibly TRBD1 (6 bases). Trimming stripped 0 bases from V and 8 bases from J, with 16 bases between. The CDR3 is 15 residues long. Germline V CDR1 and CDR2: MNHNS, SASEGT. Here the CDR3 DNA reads TGTGCCAGCAGTGAAGCACCGGGACACCCCAGGGGCTACACCTTC. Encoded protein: CASSEAPGHPRGYTF.

The CDR3 DNA reads TGTGCCAGCAGTGAAGCGCCTCAGTCGTTCGGAAACACCATATATTTT. Protein sequence: CASSEAPQSFGNTIYF. The genes are TRBV6-1 and TRBJ1-3; D is unresolved. V shed 0 bases and J shed 4 bases, with 13 bases lying between them. The CDR3 is 16 amino acids. Germline CDR1 MNHNS, CDR2 SASEGT.

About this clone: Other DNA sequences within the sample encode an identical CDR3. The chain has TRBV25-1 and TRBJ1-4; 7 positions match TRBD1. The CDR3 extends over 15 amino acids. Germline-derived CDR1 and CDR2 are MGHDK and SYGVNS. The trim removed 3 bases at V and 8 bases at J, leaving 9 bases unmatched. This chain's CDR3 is CASSDQGGSEEKLFF. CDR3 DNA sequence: TGTGCCAGCAGTGATCAGGGGGGTTCAGAAGAAAAACTGTTTTTT.

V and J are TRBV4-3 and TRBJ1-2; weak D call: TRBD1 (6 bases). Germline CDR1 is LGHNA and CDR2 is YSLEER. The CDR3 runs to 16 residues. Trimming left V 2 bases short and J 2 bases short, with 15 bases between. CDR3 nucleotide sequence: TGCGCCAGCAGCCAATCGGGGGCAGGGAGGAACTATGGCTACACCTTC. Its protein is CASSQSGAGRNYGYTF.

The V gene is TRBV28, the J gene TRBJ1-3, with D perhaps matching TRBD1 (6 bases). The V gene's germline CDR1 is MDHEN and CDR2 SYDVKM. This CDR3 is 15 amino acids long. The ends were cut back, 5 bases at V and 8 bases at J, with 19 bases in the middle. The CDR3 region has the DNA TGTGCCAGCAGTACCCCGGGCAGGGGCTTCGACACCATATATTTT. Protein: CASSTPGRGFDTIYF.

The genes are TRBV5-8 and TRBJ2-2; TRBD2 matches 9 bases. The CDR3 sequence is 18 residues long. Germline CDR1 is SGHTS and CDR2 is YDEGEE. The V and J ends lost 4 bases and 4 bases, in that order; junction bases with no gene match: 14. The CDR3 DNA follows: TGTGCCAGCAGCCCCGACGCGGGGCTAGCGGGGTCCACCGGGGAGCTGTTTTTT. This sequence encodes CASSPDAGLAGSTGELFF.

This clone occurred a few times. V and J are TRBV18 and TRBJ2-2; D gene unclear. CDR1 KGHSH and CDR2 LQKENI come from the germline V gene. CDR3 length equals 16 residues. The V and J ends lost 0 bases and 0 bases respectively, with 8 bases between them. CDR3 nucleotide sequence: TGTGCCAGCTCACCACCGGACGTAGCGAACACCGGGGAGCTGTTTTTT. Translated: CASSPPDVANTGELFF.

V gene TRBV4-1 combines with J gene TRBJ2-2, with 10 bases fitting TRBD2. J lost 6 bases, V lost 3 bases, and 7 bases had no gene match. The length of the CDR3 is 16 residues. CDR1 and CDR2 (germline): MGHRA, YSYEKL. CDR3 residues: CASSHSGGVLAGELFF. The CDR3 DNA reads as TGCGCCAGCAGCCACAGCGGGGGGGTCCTAGCCGGGGAGCTGTTTTTT.

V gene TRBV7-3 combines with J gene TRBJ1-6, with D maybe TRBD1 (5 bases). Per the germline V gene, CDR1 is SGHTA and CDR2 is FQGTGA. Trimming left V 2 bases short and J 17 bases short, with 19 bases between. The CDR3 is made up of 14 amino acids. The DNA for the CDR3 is TGTGCCAGCAGCTTAGCAACCGGGACCGCCGATTTCCACTTT. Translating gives CASSLATGTADFHF.

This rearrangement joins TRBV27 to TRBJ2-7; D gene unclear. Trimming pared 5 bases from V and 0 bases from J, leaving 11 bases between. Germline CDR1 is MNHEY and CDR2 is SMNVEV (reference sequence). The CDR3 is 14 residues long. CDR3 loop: CASSPFRSSYEQYF. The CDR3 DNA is TGTGCCAGCAGTCCTTTTAGGAGCTCCTACGAGCAGTACTTC.

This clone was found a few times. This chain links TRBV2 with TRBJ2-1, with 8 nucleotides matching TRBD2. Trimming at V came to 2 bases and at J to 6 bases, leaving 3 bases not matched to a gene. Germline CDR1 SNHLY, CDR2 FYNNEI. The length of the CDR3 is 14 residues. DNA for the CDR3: TGTGCCAGCAGTGAACGGCTAGCGGGCAATGAGCAGTTCTTC. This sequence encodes CASSERLAGNEQFF.

Here the CDR3 DNA reads TGTGCCAGCAGCTCCGGGCTCCTCTATGGCTACACCTTC. This encodes CASSSGLLYGYTF. The chain recombines TRBV7-2 with TRBJ1-2, with D uncertain. The CDR3 sequence is 13 residues long. Germline loops: CDR1 SGHTA, CDR2 FQGNSA. V lost 4 bases, J lost 4 bases, and 10 bases lay in between.

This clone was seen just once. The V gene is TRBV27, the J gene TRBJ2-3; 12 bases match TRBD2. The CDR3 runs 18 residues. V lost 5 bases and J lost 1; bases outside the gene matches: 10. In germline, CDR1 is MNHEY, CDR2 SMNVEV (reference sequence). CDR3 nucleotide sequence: TGTGCCAGCAGTCCAATGACTAGCGGGGGTGTTGGCACAGATACGCAGTATTTT. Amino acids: CASSPMTSGGVGTDTQYF.

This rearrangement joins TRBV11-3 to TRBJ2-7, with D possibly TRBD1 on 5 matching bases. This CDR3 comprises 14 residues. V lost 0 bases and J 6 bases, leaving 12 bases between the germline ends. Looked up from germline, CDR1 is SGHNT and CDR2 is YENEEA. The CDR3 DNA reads TGTGCCAGCAGCTTAGATCATTCCAGGGCCGAGCAGTACTTC. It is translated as CASSLDHSRAEQYF.

The CDR3 coding sequence is TGTGCCAGCAGCCCCGATCGGGGCTACACCTTC. Its protein product is CASSPDRGYTF. This rearrangement joins TRBV28 to TRBJ1-2; D uncertain. Trimming cost V 6 bases and J 8 bases, with 10 bases left between them. CDR3 length: 11 amino acids. The germline V gene encodes CDR1 MDHEN and CDR2 SYDVKM.

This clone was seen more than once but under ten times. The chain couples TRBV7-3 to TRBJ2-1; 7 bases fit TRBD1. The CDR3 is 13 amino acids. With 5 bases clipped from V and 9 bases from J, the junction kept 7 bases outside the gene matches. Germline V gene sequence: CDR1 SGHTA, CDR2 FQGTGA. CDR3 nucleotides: TGTGCCAGCAGCCCGTTCAGACAGGGTGAGCAGTTCTTC. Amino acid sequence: CASSPFRQGEQFF.

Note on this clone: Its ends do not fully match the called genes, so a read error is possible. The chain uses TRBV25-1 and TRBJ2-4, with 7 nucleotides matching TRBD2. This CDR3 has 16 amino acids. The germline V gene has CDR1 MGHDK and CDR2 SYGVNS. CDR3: CAGSEAGNRAKNIQYF. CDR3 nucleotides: TGTGCCGGCAGTGAAGCGGGAAACAGGGCCAAAAACATTCAGTACTTC.

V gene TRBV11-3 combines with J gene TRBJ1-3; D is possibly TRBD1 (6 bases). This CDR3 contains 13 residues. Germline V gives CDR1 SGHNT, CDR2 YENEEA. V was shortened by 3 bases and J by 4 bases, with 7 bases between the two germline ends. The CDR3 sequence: CASSLTGGNTIYF. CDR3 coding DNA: TGTGCCAGCAGCTTGACAGGAGGAAACACCATATATTTT.

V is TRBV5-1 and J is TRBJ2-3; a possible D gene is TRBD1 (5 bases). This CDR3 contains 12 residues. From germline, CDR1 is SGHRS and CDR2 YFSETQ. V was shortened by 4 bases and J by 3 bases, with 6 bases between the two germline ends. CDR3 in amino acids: CASSRGTDTQYF. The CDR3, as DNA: TGCGCCAGCAGCAGGGGAACAGATACGCAGTATTTT.

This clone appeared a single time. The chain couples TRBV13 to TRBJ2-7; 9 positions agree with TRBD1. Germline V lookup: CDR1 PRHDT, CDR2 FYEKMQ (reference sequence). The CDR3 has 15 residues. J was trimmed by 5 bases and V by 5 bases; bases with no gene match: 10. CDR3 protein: CASSKYGTGIHEQYF. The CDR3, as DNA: TGTGCCAGCAGCAAATACGGGACAGGGATCCACGAGCAGTACTTC.